Listed below are T cell receptor beta chains from one sample, sequenced in a study of CD8 T cells in ankylosing spondylitis. TCRdb analysed the 5' RACE reads with MiXCR anew, one entry per CDR3 protein. Here the sample spans around 280,000 distinct CDR3 sequences, 20% being singletons. The specimen sequenced was blood, either unsorted or a sorted T cell fraction (not recorded which). All receptors derive from a male donor with ankylosing spondylitis or in good health (not recorded which). CDR3s include the opening cysteine and the closing phenylalanine or tryptophan. The D gene is left open where the match is weak. A row's size may be missing; if present it is once, few, many or a size class.

size,length,J,V,D,CDR3,DNA
-,20,TRBJ2-1,TRBV9,-,CASSPEGEAADYIQYNEQFF,TGTGCCAGCAGCCCGGAAGGGGAGGCGGCAGACTACATACAGTACAATGAGCAGTTCTTC
many,12,TRBJ2-5,TRBV5-1,-,CASSLGQETQYF,TGCGCCAGCAGCTTGGGCCAAGAGACCCAGTACTTC
few,19,TRBJ2-3,TRBV28,TRBD2,CASTNLFTSGGFGTDTQYF,TGTGCCAGCACTAACCTATTCACTAGCGGGGGGTTCGGCACAGATACGCAGTATTTT
few,14,TRBJ2-3,TRBV12-3/TRBV12-4,-,CASSLALRADTQYF,TGTGCCAGCAGTTTGGCCCTTAGGGCAGATACGCAGTATTTT
-,17,TRBJ1-4,TRBV20-1,TRBD1,CSASGHRGLATNEKLFF,TGCAGTGCTAGTGGGCACAGGGGCCTTGCAACTAATGAAAAACTGTTTTTT
-,14,TRBJ2-5,TRBV7-2,TRBD2,CASSSGLAGGRWYF,TGTGCCAGCAGCTCCGGACTAGCGGGGGGGCGGTGGTACTTC
many,17,TRBJ2-1,TRBV10-1,TRBD2,CASSDGGLAGGPSEQFF,TGCGCCAGCAGTGACGGAGGGCTAGCGGGAGGGCCTTCTGAGCAGTTCTTC
-,16,TRBJ2-3,TRBV29-1,-,CSVFTPQGSSTDTQYF,TGCAGCGTTTTTACCCCACAGGGCAGCAGCACAGATACGCAGTATTTT
few,15,TRBJ2-1,TRBV5-1,-,CASSSPRRNYNEQFF,TGCGCCAGCAGCTCTCCCCGGAGGAACTACAATGAGCAGTTCTTC
few,12,TRBJ2-2,TRBV2,-,CASSLFPGELFF,TGTGCCAGCAGTCTATTCCCCGGGGAGCTGTTTTTT
few,18,TRBJ2-2,TRBV4-1,TRBD2,CASSQDHREGRNTGELFF,TGCGCCAGCAGCCAAGATCACCGGGAGGGCCGGAACACCGGGGAGCTGTTTTTT
few,13,TRBJ2-5,TRBV20-1,TRBD1,CSASQGAWKTQYF,TGCAGTGCTAGCCAGGGGGCTTGGAAGACCCAGTACTTC
few,18,TRBJ2-5,TRBV5-1,TRBD2,CASSSGLVIAGGKETQYF,TGCGCCAGCAGCTCCGGGCTTGTGATAGCGGGAGGTAAAGAGACCCAGTACTTC
-,17,TRBJ2-4,TRBV12-3/TRBV12-4,TRBD2,CASSLATSGVAKNIQYF,TGTGCCAGCAGTTTAGCTACTAGCGGGGTAGCCAAAAACATTCAGTACTTC
few,17,TRBJ1-3,TRBV9,TRBD1,CASSVDAGTGVGNTIYF,TGTGCCAGCAGCGTAGACGCCGGGACAGGGGTAGGAAACACCATATATTTT
many,11,TRBJ2-1,TRBV5-1,-,CASRWDNEQFF,TGCGCCAGCAGGTGGGACAATGAGCAGTTCTTC
few,15,TRBJ1-4,TRBV4-1,-,CASSQDVATNEKLFF,TGCGCCAGCAGCCAAGACGTTGCAACTAATGAAAAACTGTTTTTT
-,13,TRBJ2-3,TRBV27,-,CASSFVGGDTQYF,TGTGCCAGCAGTTTTGTGGGTGGCGATACGCAGTATTTT
few,13,TRBJ1-4,TRBV20-1,-,CSASRPSGGKLFF,TGCAGTGCTAGTCGGCCTTCTGGCGGGAAACTGTTTTTT
-,19,TRBJ2-6,TRBV19,-,CASSIGTGRSFAGANVLTF,TGTGCCAGTAGTATAGGCACAGGGAGAAGTTTCGCTGGGGCCAACGTCCTGACTTTC
-,17,TRBJ1-1,TRBV4-2,TRBD1,CASRRGQGVGGGTEAFF,TGTGCCAGCAGACGCGGACAGGGGGTTGGTGGGGGGACTGAAGCTTTCTTT
-,16,TRBJ1-5,TRBV20-1,TRBD1,CSARDRGDNSNQPQHF,TGCAGTGCTAGGGACAGGGGGGATAATAGCAATCAGCCCCAGCATTTT
many,14,TRBJ2-1,TRBV12-3/TRBV12-4,-,CASTVGSSYNEQFF,TGTGCCAGCACCGTGGGGAGCTCCTACAATGAGCAGTTCTTC
many,14,TRBJ2-1,TRBV5-1,-,CARNRPTGYNEQFF,TGCGCCAGAAACCGGCCTACAGGCTACAATGAGCAGTTCTTC
-,16,TRBJ2-2,TRBV3-1,TRBD2,CASSQTSGRTLGELFF,TGTGCCAGCAGCCAAACTAGCGGGAGGACCCTCGGGGAGCTGTTTTTT
few,16,TRBJ1-5,TRBV20-1,TRBD1,CSAKTGQGLRNQPQHF,TGCAGTGCTAAAACAGGACAGGGACTCCGGAATCAGCCCCAGCATTTT
-,14,TRBJ2-4,TRBV28,TRBD1,CASSPPGTGPIQYF,TGTGCCAGCAGTCCTCCCGGGACAGGCCCCATTCAGTACTTC
few,15,TRBJ1-5,TRBV12-3/TRBV12-4,-,CASSLESRADQPQHF,TGTGCCAGCAGTTTAGAAAGCAGGGCTGATCAGCCCCAGCATTTT
few,14,TRBJ2-1,TRBV5-1,-,CASRGGALTNEQFF,TGCGCCAGCAGAGGGGGGGCCCTTACCAATGAGCAGTTCTTC
many,18,TRBJ2-1,TRBV19,TRBD2,CASSSKIPGREIYNEQFF,TGTGCCAGTAGTTCCAAAATCCCCGGGCGGGAGATCTACAATGAGCAGTTCTTC
few,17,TRBJ1-1,TRBV7-9,TRBD1,CASSPPGQGALNTEAFF,TGTGCCAGCAGCCCCCCTGGGCAGGGGGCTTTGAACACTGAAGCTTTCTTT
few,14,TRBJ2-2,TRBV5-1,-,CASSPAGATGELFF,TGCGCCAGCAGCCCCGCCGGGGCGACCGGGGAGCTGTTTTTT
-,13,TRBJ2-1,TRBV5-1,-,CASSFPRANEQFF,TGCGCCAGCAGCTTCCCCCGGGCCAATGAGCAGTTCTTC
-,14,TRBJ2-2,TRBV20-1,-,CSARDLVGAGELFF,TGCAGTGCTAGAGATCTCGTAGGTGCTGGGGAGCTGTTTTTT
few,15,TRBJ2-3,TRBV12-3/TRBV12-4,-,CASSLLGGRTDTQYF,TGTGCCAGCAGTTTGCTTGGCGGACGCACAGATACGCAGTATTTT
few,15,TRBJ2-3,TRBV5-1,TRBD2,CASTIRTSGTDTQYF,TGCGCCAGCACGATCCGGACTAGCGGGACAGATACGCAGTATTTT
many,12,TRBJ2-5,TRBV28,-,CASSNQAKTQYF,TGTGCCAGCAGTAATCAGGCGAAGACCCAGTACTTC
-,14,TRBJ2-3,TRBV5-1,-,CASSLAARTDTQYF,TGCGCCAGCAGCTTGGCGGCTCGCACAGATACGCAGTATTTT
many,13,TRBJ2-3,TRBV12-3/TRBV12-4,TRBD2,CASSLAGRDTQYF,TGTGCCAGCAGTCTCGCCGGGAGGGATACGCAGTATTTT
few,14,TRBJ1-5,TRBV28,-,CASRRPGDNQPQHF,TGTGCCAGCAGACGTCCAGGGGACAATCAGCCCCAGCATTTT
-,12,TRBJ2-1,TRBV5-1,-,CASSLAGIEQFF,TGCGCCAGCAGCTTGGCCGGCATTGAGCAGTTCTTC
many,14,TRBJ2-3,TRBV20-1,TRBD2,CSARAGVFTDTQYF,TGCAGTGCCCGAGCGGGGGTTTTTACAGATACGCAGTATTTT